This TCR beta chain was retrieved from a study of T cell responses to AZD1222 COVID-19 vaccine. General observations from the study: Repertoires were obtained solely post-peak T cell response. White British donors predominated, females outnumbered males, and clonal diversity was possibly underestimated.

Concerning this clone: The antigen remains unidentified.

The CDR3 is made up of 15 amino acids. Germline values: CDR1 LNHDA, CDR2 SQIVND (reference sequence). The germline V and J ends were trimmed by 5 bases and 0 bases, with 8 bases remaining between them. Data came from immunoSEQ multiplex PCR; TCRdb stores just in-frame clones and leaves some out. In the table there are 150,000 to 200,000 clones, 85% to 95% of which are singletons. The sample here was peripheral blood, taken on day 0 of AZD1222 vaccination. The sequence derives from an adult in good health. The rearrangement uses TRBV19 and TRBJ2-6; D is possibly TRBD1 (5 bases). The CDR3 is CASSVQDSGANVLTF. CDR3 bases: TGTGCCAGTAGTGTACAGGACTCTGGGGCCAACGTCCTGACTTTC.